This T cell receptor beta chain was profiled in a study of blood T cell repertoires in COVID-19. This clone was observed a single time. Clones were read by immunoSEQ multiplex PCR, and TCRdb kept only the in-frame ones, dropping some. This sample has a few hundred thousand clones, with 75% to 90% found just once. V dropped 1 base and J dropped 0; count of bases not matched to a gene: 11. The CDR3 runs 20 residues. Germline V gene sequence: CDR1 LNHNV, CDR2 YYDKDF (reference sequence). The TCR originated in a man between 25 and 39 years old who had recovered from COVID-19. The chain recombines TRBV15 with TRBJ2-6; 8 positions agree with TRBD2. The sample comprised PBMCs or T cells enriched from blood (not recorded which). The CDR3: CATSRGRWLAGISGANVLTF. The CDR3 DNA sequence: TGTGCCACCAGCAGAGGGAGGTGGCTAGCGGGTATCTCTGGGGCCAACGTCCTGACTTTC. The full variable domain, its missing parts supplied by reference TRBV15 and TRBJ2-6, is DAMVIQNPRYQVTQFGKPVTLSCSQTLNHNVMYWYQQKSSQAPKLLFHYYDKDFNNEADTPDNFQSRRPNTSFCFLDIRSPGLGDTAMYLCATSRGRWLAGISGANVLTFGAGSRLTVL.